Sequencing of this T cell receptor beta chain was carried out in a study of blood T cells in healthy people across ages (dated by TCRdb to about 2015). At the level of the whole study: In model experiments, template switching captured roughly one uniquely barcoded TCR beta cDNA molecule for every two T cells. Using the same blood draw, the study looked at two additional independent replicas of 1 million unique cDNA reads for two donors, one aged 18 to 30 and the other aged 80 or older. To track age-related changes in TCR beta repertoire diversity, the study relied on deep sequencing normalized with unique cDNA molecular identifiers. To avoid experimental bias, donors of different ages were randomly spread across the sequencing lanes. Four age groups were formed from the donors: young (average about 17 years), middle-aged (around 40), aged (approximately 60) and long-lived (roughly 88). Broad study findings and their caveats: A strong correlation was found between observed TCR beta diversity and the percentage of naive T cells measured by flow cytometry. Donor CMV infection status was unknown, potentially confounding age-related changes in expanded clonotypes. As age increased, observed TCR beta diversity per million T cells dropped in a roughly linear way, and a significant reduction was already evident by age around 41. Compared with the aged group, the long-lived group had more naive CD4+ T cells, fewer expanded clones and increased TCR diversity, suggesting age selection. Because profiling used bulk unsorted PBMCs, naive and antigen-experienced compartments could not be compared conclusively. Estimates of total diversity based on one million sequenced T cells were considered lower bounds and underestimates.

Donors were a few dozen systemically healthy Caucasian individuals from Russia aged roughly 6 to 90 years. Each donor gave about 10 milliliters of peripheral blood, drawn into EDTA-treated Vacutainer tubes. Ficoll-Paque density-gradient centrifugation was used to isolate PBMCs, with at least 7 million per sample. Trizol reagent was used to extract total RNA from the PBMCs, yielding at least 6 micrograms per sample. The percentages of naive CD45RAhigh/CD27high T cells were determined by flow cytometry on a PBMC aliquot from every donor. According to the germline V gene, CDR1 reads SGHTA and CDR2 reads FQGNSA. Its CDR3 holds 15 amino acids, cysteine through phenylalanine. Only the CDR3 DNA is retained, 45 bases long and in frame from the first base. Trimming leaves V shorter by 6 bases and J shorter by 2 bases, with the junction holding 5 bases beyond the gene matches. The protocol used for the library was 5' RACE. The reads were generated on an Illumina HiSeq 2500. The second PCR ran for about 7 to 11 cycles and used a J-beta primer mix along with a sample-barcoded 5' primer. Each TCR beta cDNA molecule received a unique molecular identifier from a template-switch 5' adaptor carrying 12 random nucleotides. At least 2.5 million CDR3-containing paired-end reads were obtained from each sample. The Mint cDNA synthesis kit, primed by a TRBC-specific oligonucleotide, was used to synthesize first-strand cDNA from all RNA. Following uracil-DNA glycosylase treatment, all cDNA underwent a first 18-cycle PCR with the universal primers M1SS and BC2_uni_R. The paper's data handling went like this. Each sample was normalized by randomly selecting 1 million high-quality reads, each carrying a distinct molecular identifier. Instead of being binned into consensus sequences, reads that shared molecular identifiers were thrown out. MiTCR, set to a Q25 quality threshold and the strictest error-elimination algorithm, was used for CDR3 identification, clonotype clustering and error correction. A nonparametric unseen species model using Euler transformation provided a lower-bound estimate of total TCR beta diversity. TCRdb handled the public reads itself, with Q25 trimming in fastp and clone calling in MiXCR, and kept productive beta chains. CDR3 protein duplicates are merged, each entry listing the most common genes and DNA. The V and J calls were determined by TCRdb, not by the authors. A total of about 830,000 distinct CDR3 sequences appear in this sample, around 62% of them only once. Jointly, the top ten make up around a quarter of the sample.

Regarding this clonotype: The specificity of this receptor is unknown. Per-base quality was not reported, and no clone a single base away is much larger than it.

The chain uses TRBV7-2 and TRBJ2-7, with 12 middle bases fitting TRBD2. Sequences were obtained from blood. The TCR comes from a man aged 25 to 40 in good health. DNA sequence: TGTGCCAGCAGTCCCGGACTAGCGGGGCCCTACGAGCAGTACTTC. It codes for CASSPGLAGPYEQYF. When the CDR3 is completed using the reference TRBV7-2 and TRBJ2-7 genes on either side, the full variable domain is GAGVSQSPSNKVTEKGKDVELRCDPISGHTALYWYRQSLGQGLEFLIYFQGNSAPDKSGLPSDRFSAERTGGSVSTLTIQRTQQEDSAVYLCASSPGLAGPYEQYFGPGTRLTVT.